These T cell receptor beta chains were read from a single sample in a study of T-cell memory formation after mild COVID-19. TCRdb passed the 5' RACE reads through MiXCR, listing each CDR3 protein once. The table has approximately 430,000 distinct CDR3 sequences, 20% to 30% seen once. Material for sequencing was PBMCs or a T cell subset sorted from them (not recorded which). The receptors were gathered from an adult woman who had mild COVID-19 (a few samples of this study predate the infection). Cell type and time point are not known. The conserved cysteine and the conserved F or W are not part of the CDR3 here. Each record gives: CDR3 length, J gene, V gene, clone size, CDR3 protein. Clone size appears in some rows only: once, few, many, or a class for an expanded clone.

cdr3_length: 12
j_call: TRBJ2-2
v_call: TRBV12-5
clone_size: few
cdr3_aa: ASGHTGSTGELF

cdr3_length: 14
j_call: TRBJ2-1
v_call: TRBV2
clone_size: NA
cdr3_aa: ASRKGTSGGYNEQF

cdr3_length: 10
j_call: TRBJ2-3
v_call: TRBV12-3/TRBV12-4
clone_size: NA
cdr3_aa: ASSFTTDTQY

cdr3_length: 12
j_call: TRBJ2-5
v_call: TRBV2
clone_size: NA
cdr3_aa: ASSERPGGETQY

cdr3_length: 13
j_call: TRBJ1-1
v_call: TRBV5-1
clone_size: many
cdr3_aa: ASSNPPPMNTEAF

cdr3_length: 13
j_call: TRBJ1-5
v_call: TRBV4-1
clone_size: few
cdr3_aa: ASKDRVGSNQPQH

cdr3_length: 15
j_call: TRBJ2-2
v_call: TRBV11-3
clone_size: few
cdr3_aa: ASSLNSRGGATGELF

cdr3_length: 12
j_call: TRBJ2-1
v_call: TRBV9
clone_size: once
cdr3_aa: ASSASGTSNEQF

cdr3_length: 12
j_call: TRBJ2-2
v_call: TRBV20-1
clone_size: NA
cdr3_aa: SARGQGIIGELF

cdr3_length: 13
j_call: TRBJ2-3
v_call: TRBV9
clone_size: many
cdr3_aa: ASSVGAGGTDTQY

cdr3_length: 16
j_call: TRBJ2-6
v_call: TRBV4-1
clone_size: few
cdr3_aa: ASSPLGGGLSGANVLT

cdr3_length: 16
j_call: TRBJ2-2
v_call: TRBV4-1
clone_size: NA
cdr3_aa: ASSQDFLRGQRAGELF

cdr3_length: 10
j_call: TRBJ2-4
v_call: TRBV7-6
clone_size: NA
cdr3_aa: ASSPSGNIQY

cdr3_length: 13
j_call: TRBJ2-7
v_call: TRBV5-1
clone_size: NA
cdr3_aa: ASSSLMTGGYEQY

cdr3_length: 12
j_call: TRBJ1-1
v_call: TRBV5-4
clone_size: few
cdr3_aa: ASSPGDTNTEAF

cdr3_length: 14
j_call: TRBJ1-1
v_call: TRBV2
clone_size: NA
cdr3_aa: ASRQQIIALNTEAF

cdr3_length: 13
j_call: TRBJ2-1
v_call: TRBV9
clone_size: few
cdr3_aa: ASSAPIGETNEQF

cdr3_length: 14
j_call: TRBJ2-7
v_call: TRBV4-2
clone_size: NA
cdr3_aa: ASSQSGLAVNNEQY

cdr3_length: 15
j_call: TRBJ2-3
v_call: TRBV6-2/TRBV6-3
clone_size: many
cdr3_aa: ASSYSNIGNMADTQY

cdr3_length: 11
j_call: TRBJ1-1
v_call: TRBV6-1
clone_size: NA
cdr3_aa: AIGPLAYTEAF

cdr3_length: 11
j_call: TRBJ2-3
v_call: TRBV7-6
clone_size: NA
cdr3_aa: ASSLMRGDTQY

cdr3_length: 10
j_call: TRBJ2-1
v_call: TRBV7-2
clone_size: once
cdr3_aa: ASSHYHNEQF

cdr3_length: 15
j_call: TRBJ2-1
v_call: TRBV7-9
clone_size: NA
cdr3_aa: ASSLGLLAGGGGEQF

cdr3_length: 13
j_call: TRBJ2-5
v_call: TRBV5-1
clone_size: few
cdr3_aa: ASSPGTAYQETQY

cdr3_length: 11
j_call: TRBJ1-1
v_call: TRBV9
clone_size: NA
cdr3_aa: ASSEYMNTEAF

cdr3_length: 11
j_call: TRBJ1-1
v_call: TRBV27
clone_size: few
cdr3_aa: ASSRTGATEAF

cdr3_length: 13
j_call: TRBJ2-1
v_call: TRBV9
clone_size: few
cdr3_aa: ASSPGQGMGYEQF

cdr3_length: 13
j_call: TRBJ1-1
v_call: TRBV20-1
clone_size: few
cdr3_aa: SARPQGSWNTEAF

cdr3_length: 9
j_call: TRBJ2-7
v_call: TRBV20-1
clone_size: NA
cdr3_aa: SARSVHEQY

cdr3_length: 13
j_call: TRBJ2-1
v_call: TRBV6-2/TRBV6-3
clone_size: few
cdr3_aa: ASSGRTGGYNEQF

cdr3_length: 14
j_call: TRBJ2-1
v_call: TRBV19
clone_size: NA
cdr3_aa: ASSTMEGIWYNEQF

cdr3_length: 12
j_call: TRBJ2-5
v_call: TRBV15
clone_size: NA
cdr3_aa: ATSRRGDQETQY

cdr3_length: 11
j_call: TRBJ2-5
v_call: TRBV6-5
clone_size: NA
cdr3_aa: ASRLQGRETQY

cdr3_length: 12
j_call: TRBJ1-1
v_call: TRBV6-5
clone_size: few
cdr3_aa: ASSYAGADTEAF

cdr3_length: 11
j_call: TRBJ2-1
v_call: TRBV5-1
clone_size: few
cdr3_aa: ASSWGADDEQF

cdr3_length: 13
j_call: TRBJ1-1
v_call: TRBV7-9
clone_size: NA
cdr3_aa: ASSPGAYMNTEAF

cdr3_length: 13
j_call: TRBJ2-7
v_call: TRBV18
clone_size: NA
cdr3_aa: ASSRTGTQVYEQY

cdr3_length: 11
j_call: TRBJ2-3
v_call: TRBV5-1
clone_size: many
cdr3_aa: ATRLTYTDTQY

cdr3_length: 11
j_call: TRBJ1-1
v_call: TRBV18
clone_size: NA
cdr3_aa: ASSQTTDTEAF

cdr3_length: 13
j_call: TRBJ2-6
v_call: TRBV29-1
clone_size: few
cdr3_aa: SVVEGFSGANVLT

cdr3_length: 14
j_call: TRBJ2-1
v_call: TRBV7-9
clone_size: many
cdr3_aa: ASSQVIPLSPNEQF

cdr3_length: 14
j_call: TRBJ2-5
v_call: TRBV11-2
clone_size: few
cdr3_aa: ASSLVLNLGGETQY

cdr3_length: 9
j_call: TRBJ2-7
v_call: TRBV24-1
clone_size: many
cdr3_aa: ATSDFNEQY

cdr3_length: 14
j_call: TRBJ1-4
v_call: TRBV12-3/TRBV12-4
clone_size: few
cdr3_aa: ASSPLYEGGVGKLF

cdr3_length: 13
j_call: TRBJ1-6
v_call: TRBV3-1
clone_size: few
cdr3_aa: ASSHRNGGFSPLH

cdr3_length: 13
j_call: TRBJ2-1
v_call: TRBV20-1
clone_size: NA
cdr3_aa: SARDGAGSHNEQF

cdr3_length: 11
j_call: TRBJ2-7
v_call: TRBV5-1
clone_size: few
cdr3_aa: ASSQKGESEQY

cdr3_length: 13
j_call: TRBJ1-3
v_call: TRBV7-2
clone_size: few
cdr3_aa: ASSPGGARGNTIY

cdr3_length: 11
j_call: TRBJ2-2
v_call: TRBV6-5
clone_size: few
cdr3_aa: ASSYQRSGELF

cdr3_length: 13
j_call: TRBJ2-1
v_call: TRBV5-1
clone_size: few
cdr3_aa: ASSRTSGGVNEQF